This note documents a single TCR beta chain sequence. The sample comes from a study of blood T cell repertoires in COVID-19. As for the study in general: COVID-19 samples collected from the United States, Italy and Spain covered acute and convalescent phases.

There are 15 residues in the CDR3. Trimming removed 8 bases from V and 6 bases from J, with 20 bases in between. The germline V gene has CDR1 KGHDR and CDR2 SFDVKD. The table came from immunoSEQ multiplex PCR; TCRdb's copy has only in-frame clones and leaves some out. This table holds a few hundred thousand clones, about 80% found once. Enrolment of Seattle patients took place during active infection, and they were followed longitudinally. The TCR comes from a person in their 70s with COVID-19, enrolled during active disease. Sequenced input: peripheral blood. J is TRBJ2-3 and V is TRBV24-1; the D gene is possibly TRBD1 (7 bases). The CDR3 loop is CATNRGPEGGDTQYF. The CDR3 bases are TGTGCCACCAACAGGGGTCCGGAAGGGGGGGATACGCAGTATTTT.